Shown below are 2 T cell receptor beta chains from a single sample sequenced in a study of blood T cell repertoires in COVID-19. Clones were read by immunoSEQ multiplex PCR, and TCRdb kept only the in-frame ones, dropping some. This table has more than 200,000 clones, roughly 88% appearing once. The sequenced material came from peripheral blood. Receptors originate from a man aged 40-55 years with acute or convalescent COVID-19.

This chain links TRBV19 with TRBJ2-4, with 8 bases that match TRBD1. The V gene end was trimmed by 1 base and the J gene end by 2 bases; junction bases not matched to a gene: 4. The CDR3 runs 16 residues. Germline CDR1 LNHDA, CDR2 SQIVND (reference sequence). CDR3 in amino acids: CASSIGQGASKNIQYF. The DNA of the CDR3 is TGTGCCAGTAGTATAGGGCAGGGGGCCTCCAAAAACATTCAGTACTTC.

This chain uses TRBV3-1 (or the pseudogene TRBV3-2) with TRBJ2-1; the match to TRBD2 covers 11 bases. CDR1 LGHDT and CDR2 YNNKEL come from the germline V gene (reference sequence). The CDR3 totals 15 residues. The V gene end was trimmed by 0 bases and the J gene end by 9 bases; junction bases not matched to a gene: 4. CDR3 protein: CASSQDRLAGSEQFF. The DNA for the CDR3 is TGTGCCAGCAGCCAAGACCGACTAGCGGGAAGTGAGCAGTTCTTC.